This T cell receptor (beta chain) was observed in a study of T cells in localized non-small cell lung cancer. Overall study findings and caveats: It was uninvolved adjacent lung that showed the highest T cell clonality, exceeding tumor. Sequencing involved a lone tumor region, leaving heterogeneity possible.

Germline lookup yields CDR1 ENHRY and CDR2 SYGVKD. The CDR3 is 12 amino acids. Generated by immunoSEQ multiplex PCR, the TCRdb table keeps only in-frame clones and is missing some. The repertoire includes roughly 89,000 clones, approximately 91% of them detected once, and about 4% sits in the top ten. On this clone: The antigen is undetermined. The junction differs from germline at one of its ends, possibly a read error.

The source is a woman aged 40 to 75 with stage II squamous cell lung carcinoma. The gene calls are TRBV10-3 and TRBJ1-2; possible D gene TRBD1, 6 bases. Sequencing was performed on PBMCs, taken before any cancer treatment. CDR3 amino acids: CAISRDTITVAF. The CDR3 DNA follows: TGTGCCATCAGTAGGGACACAATAACCGTCGCCTTC.